The table lists the clone carrying this TCR beta chain with many counts. These data are taken from a study of T cells in Graves' hyperthyroidism and ophthalmopathy. Amplification of TCR beta CDR3 regions used RNA as the template. Primed by the HTBI set, a first-round RT-PCR was run on the TCR CDR3. TCRdb called the multiplex PCR reads again in MiXCR, with one record for every CDR3 protein. Among approximately 360,000 distinct CDR3 sequences listed, approximately 14% were seen once. Germline V gene sequence: CDR1 SNHLY, CDR2 FYNNEI. Trimming stripped 0 bases from V and 3 bases from J, with 12 bases between. CDR3 length: 15 amino acids.

This sequence was found in a woman aged 18-29 years with Graves' hyperthyroidism that later progressed to Graves' ophthalmopathy. V gene TRBV2 combines with J gene TRBJ2-7; the D is unclear. The sample was blood. This CDR3 reads CASSEAVGTYYEQYF. The CDR3 bases are TGTGCCAGCAGTGAAGCGGTGGGCACATACTACGAGCAGTACTTC.